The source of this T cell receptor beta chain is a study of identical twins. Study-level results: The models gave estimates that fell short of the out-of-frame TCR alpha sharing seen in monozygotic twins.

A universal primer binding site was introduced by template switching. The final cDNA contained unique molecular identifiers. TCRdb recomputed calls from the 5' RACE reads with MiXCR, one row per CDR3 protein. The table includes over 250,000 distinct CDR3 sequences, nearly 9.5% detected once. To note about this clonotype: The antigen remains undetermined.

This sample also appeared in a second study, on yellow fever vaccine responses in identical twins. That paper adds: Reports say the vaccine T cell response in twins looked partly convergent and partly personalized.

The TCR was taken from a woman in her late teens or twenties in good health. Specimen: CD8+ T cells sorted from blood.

CDR3 sequence reads: CACPTDNEQFF. CDR3 DNA sequence: TGTGCCTGCCCAACCGACAATGAGCAGTTCTTC. This chain joins TRBV30 and TRBJ2-1; no clear D gene. V was trimmed by 6 bases and J by 5 bases, leaving 8 bases between them. The CDR3 covers 11 residues. Germline V gene lookup returns CDR1 GTSNPN and CDR2 SVGIG (reference sequence).